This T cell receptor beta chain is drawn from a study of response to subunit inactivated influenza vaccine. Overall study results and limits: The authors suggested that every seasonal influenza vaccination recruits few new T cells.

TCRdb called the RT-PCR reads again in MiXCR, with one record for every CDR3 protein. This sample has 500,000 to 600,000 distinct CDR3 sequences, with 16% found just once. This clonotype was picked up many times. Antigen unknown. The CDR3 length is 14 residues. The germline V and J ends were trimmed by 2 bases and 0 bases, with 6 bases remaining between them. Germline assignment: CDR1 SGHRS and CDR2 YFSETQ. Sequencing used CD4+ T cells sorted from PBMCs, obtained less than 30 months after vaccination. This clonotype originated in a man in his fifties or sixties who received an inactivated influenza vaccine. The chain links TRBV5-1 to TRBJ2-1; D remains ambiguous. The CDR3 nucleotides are TGCGCCAGCAGCTTCCTAGACTCCTACAATGAGCAGTTCTTC. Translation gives CASSFLDSYNEQFF.